This TCR beta chain is drawn from a study of cytomegalovirus exposure and HLA in healthy donors. Study context: Earlier results showed 120 million or so unique TCR beta sequences derived from roughly 190 million T cells. Approximately 81% of 398 genotyped donors fell in the Caucasian-associated ancestry cluster. Study outcomes and limitations: Accurate prediction of most subjects' HLA-A and HLA-B alleles from TCR beta sequences was reported. HLA restriction was apparent for most CMV-associated TCR beta chains in a later analysis.

As to this clone: Its target is not known.

This CDR3 spans 15 amino acids. Unmatched junction bases numbered 12, after V lost 4 bases and J lost 8 bases. Germline loops: CDR1 SGHDT, CDR2 YYEEEE. PCR used 60 Vbeta primers and 13 Jbeta primers. The assay was immunoSEQ multiplex PCR, and TCRdb's table has in-frame clones only and misses some. The data show some 140,000 clones, with about 84% seen just once and 4.5% to 7% held by the top ten. The chain couples TRBV5-6 to TRBJ2-1, with 7 bases that match TRBD2. The specimen was PBMCs. The source is a woman between 40 and 50 years old in good health and CMV-seropositive. CDR3 sequence reads: CASSLGLGPRDEQFF. CDR3 DNA sequence: TGTGCCAGCAGCCTTGGACTAGGGCCGAGGGATGAGCAGTTCTTC.